This is a list of T cell receptor beta chains from one sample in a study of blood T cell repertoires in COVID-19. The repertoire was sequenced with immunoSEQ multiplex PCR; TCRdb's copy has only in-frame clones and lacks some. The sample yields some 270,000 clones, 86% seen once. Sequencing was performed on peripheral blood. The receptors were gathered from a man aged 35-49 years with active or convalescent COVID-19. Both conserved end residues are part of each CDR3. A D gene is named only where the DNA matches it firmly. Rows give clone size only sometimes, using once, few, many, or a class for an expanded clone.

CDR3 DNA | CDR3 protein | D gene | V gene | clone size | J gene
TGCAGCGTTGACTTACAGGGGGCGGGGACTGAAGCTTTCTTT | CSVDLQGAGTEAFF | TRBD1 | TRBV29-1 | - | TRBJ1-1
TGTGCCAGCTCAGGGACAGGGGGCTTCAGCGGCTACACCTTC | CASSGTGGFSGYTF | TRBD1 | TRBV18 | - | TRBJ1-2
TGTGCCAGCAGTGGGCGAGGCGGGACTAGTCTAATGGAGCAGTTCTTC | CASSGRGGTSLMEQFF | TRBD2 | TRBV25-1 | - | TRBJ2-1
TGTGCCAGCAGTTACTCCAGAAGCACAGATACGCAGTATTTT | CASSYSRSTDTQYF | - | TRBV6-5 | - | TRBJ2-3
TGTGCCAGCAGACGATCCGGGGAGGGAAACACCATATATTTT | CASRRSGEGNTIYF | - | TRBV6-5 | - | TRBJ1-3
TGTGCAAGTCGCTTAGCGGGCAGGGGGACAGATACGCAGTATTTT | CASRLAGRGTDTQYF | - | TRBV12-2 | - | TRBJ2-3
TGTGCCAGCAGTTTACAGGGGTATAATTCACCCCTCCACTTT | CASSLQGYNSPLHF | - | TRBV27 | - | TRBJ1-6
TGTGCCAGCAGCTTAGGGGCCAGAAGCGGGATAGGGGATGAGCAGTTCTTC | CASSLGARSGIGDEQFF | TRBD2 | TRBV7-9 | - | TRBJ2-1
TGTGCCACCAGCAGTTCCCAGGGGGCTCAGCCCCAGCATTTT | CATSSSQGAQPQHF | TRBD1 | TRBV15 | - | TRBJ1-5
TGTGCCACCAGTGACGGGGACTTTGGCTACACCTTC | CATSDGDFGYTF | - | TRBV24-1 | - | TRBJ1-2
TGCAGTGCCGCGGGAGTTGAGACCCAGTACTTC | CSAAGVETQYF | TRBD2 | TRBV20-1 | - | TRBJ2-5
TGTGCCAGCAGCACCGCACCGGGACAAACCTACGAGCAGTACTTC | CASSTAPGQTYEQYF | - | TRBV5-4 | - | TRBJ2-7
TGTGCTAGTGGTTCGCTCGACAGGACAGGGCTGGCCGGAACCAAAAACATTCAGTACTTC | CASGSLDRTGLAGTKNIQYF | TRBD1 | TRBV12-5 | - | TRBJ2-4
TGTGCCAGCAGCCCTACAGGGGTCGGGGAGCTGTTTTTT | CASSPTGVGELFF | TRBD1 | TRBV6-2/TRBV6-3 | - | TRBJ2-2
TGTGCCAGTGAATCAGGGGGCTTTCAGCCCCAGCATTTT | CASESGGFQPQHF | TRBD1 | TRBV6-5 | - | TRBJ1-5
TGTGCCAGCGAATACCAGGTAGTCATAGAGAATGGCTACACCTTC | CASEYQVVIENGYTF | - | TRBV7-9 | - | TRBJ1-2
TGCAGCGACGGCGTAGCGGGAGGCACAGATACGCAGTATTTT | CSDGVAGGTDTQYF | TRBD2 | TRBV29-1 | - | TRBJ2-3
TGTGCCAGCAGTTTATCGATAGGGGGCGCGGTGCAGTACTTC | CASSLSIGGAVQYF | TRBD1 | TRBV27 | - | TRBJ2-7
TGCGCCAGCAGTCTTACAGGGGCCCCTAACACTGAAGCTTTCTTT | CASSLTGAPNTEAFF | TRBD1 | TRBV10-2 | - | TRBJ1-1
TGTGCCAGCAGCTTGGGTCCGCGCGAGCAGTACTTC | CASSLGPREQYF | - | TRBV5-5 | - | TRBJ2-7
TGCGCCAGCAGCTTGCCAGGAACAGATACGCAGTATTTT | CASSLPGTDTQYF | - | TRBV5-1 | - | TRBJ2-3
TGTGCCAGCAGCCCCAGGGGACAGGGGATCCATGGCTACACCTTC | CASSPRGQGIHGYTF | TRBD1 | TRBV25-1 | - | TRBJ1-2
TGCAGCGCCGGAGGGGGCAGGGTGGACACTGAAGCTTTCTTT | CSAGGGRVDTEAFF | TRBD1 | TRBV29-1 | few | TRBJ1-1
TGTGCCAGCAGCATGGGGCTAGTCTACGAGCAGTACTTC | CASSMGLVYEQYF | - | TRBV5-8 | - | TRBJ2-7
TGTGCCACCTCGAGGAAGGTGAACACAGATACGCAGTATTTT | CATSRKVNTDTQYF | - | TRBV19 | - | TRBJ2-3
TGTGCCACCAGTGACCCGGGACAGGGGGTTTATGGCTACACCTTC | CATSDPGQGVYGYTF | TRBD1 | TRBV24-1 | - | TRBJ1-2
TGCGCCAGCACCTCTAGCGGGGGGTATTCGCAGGAGACCCAGTACTTC | CASTSSGGYSQETQYF | TRBD2 | TRBV5-1 | - | TRBJ2-5
TGTGCCAGCAGACCGGGACAGACGAACACCGGGGAGCTGTTTTTT | CASRPGQTNTGELFF | TRBD1 | TRBV28 | - | TRBJ2-2
TGCAGTGCACTCTCTAGCACTGAGCAGTTCTTC | CSALSSTEQFF | - | TRBV20-1 | few | TRBJ2-1
TGTGCCAGCAGCCAAGGTGACACGTCGATCTCCTACGAGCAGTACTTC | CASSQGDTSISYEQYF | - | TRBV3-1/TRBV3-2 | - | TRBJ2-7
TGTGCCACCAGTGATTTCCGGGGGAACACCGGGGAGCTGTTTTTT | CATSDFRGNTGELFF | - | TRBV24-1 | - | TRBJ2-2
TGTGCCTGGAGTGTACGACTCGGCGGCTACACCTTC | CAWSVRLGGYTF | - | TRBV30 | - | TRBJ1-2
TGTGCCAGCGGAGAGGGGGCGGTTCGAGCTTTCTTT | CASGEGAVRAFF | TRBD1 | TRBV6-5 | - | TRBJ1-1
TGTGCCAGTAGTGTTACAGGGGGCAATGAGCAGTTCTTC | CASSVTGGNEQFF | TRBD1 | TRBV19 | - | TRBJ2-1
TGTGCCAGACAGCCACAGGGTCGCTATGGCTACACCTTC | CARQPQGRYGYTF | - | TRBV19 | - | TRBJ1-2
TGTGCCAGCGGCCTCCTCCTCGGCGGACAGGGAGATTCACCCCTCCACTTT | CASGLLLGGQGDSPLHF | TRBD1 | TRBV27 | - | TRBJ1-6
TGTGCCATCAGTGAGTCGTACGCGACTTACACTGAAGCTTTCTTT | CAISESYATYTEAFF | - | TRBV10-3 | - | TRBJ1-1
TGTGCCAGCAGCTTGCTAATCCAGGGCAACTACGAGCAGTACTTC | CASSLLIQGNYEQYF | - | TRBV7-9 | - | TRBJ2-7
TGTGCCAGCAGTTCAGGGCCCCATGAAGCTTTCTTT | CASSSGPHEAFF | - | TRBV28 | - | TRBJ1-1
TGTGCCAGCAGCTCGACTTATTCGGCCTACAATGAGCAGTTCTTC | CASSSTYSAYNEQFF | - | TRBV7-6 | - | TRBJ2-1
TGTGCCAGCTCACCAGTGGGACAGGCGAACACCGGGGAGCTGTTTTTT | CASSPVGQANTGELFF | TRBD1 | TRBV18 | - | TRBJ2-2
TGTGCCAGCAGCTTGGAGACTAGCGGGAGCCCCGCAGATACGCAGTATTTT | CASSLETSGSPADTQYF | TRBD2 | TRBV5-4 | - | TRBJ2-3
TGCGCCAGCAGCAGCGATAATTCACCCCTCCACTTT | CASSSDNSPLHF | - | TRBV5-1 | - | TRBJ1-6
TGTGCCAGCACCCTTAATCCGGACAGCCCGGGAGCTTTCTTT | CASTLNPDSPGAFF | - | TRBV11-2 | - | TRBJ1-1
TGTGCCAGCAGTCCCCCGGGGACTATCTCCTACGAGCAGTACTTC | CASSPPGTISYEQYF | TRBD2 | TRBV28 | - | TRBJ2-7
TGTGCCAGCAGTTACAGGGGAGGTACGGGCTACACCTTC | CASSYRGGTGYTF | TRBD1 | TRBV27 | once | TRBJ1-2